These 25 T cell receptor beta chains originate from one sample sequenced in a study of CD8+ T cells in alopecia areata. Extraction of RNA preceded its reverse transcription into cDNA, which served as the sequencing template. Sequencing used immunoSEQ multiplex PCR; TCRdb keeps in-frame clones, though not all of them. The data show about 290,000 clones, with roughly 64% seen just once and approximately 2% held by the top ten. Treatment indicated: oral pan-JAK inhibitor, 5-10 mg twice daily. The specimen comprised CD4+ T cells sorted from blood, sampled at week 24, from a patient treated with tofacitinib. These receptors were collected from a human donor with alopecia areata.

The genes are TRBV28 and TRBJ1-2; D is unresolved. Germline CDR1 MDHEN, CDR2 SYDVKM. Between the trimmed V and J ends, which lost 2 bases and 1 base, there was a span of 5 bases. The CDR3 is 13 residues long. CDR3 nucleotides: TGTGCCAGCAGTTTAGATTTTAACTATGGCTACACCTTC. Protein product: CASSLDFNYGYTF.

The rearrangement uses TRBV30 and TRBJ2-7, with 8 bases identical to TRBD1. V shed 3 bases and J 5 bases; nucleotides not matched to a gene: 12. Germline V gene lookup returns CDR1 GTSNPN and CDR2 SVGIG (reference sequence). The CDR3 contains 15 residues. The CDR3 spells CAWRPPDRVNHEQYF. Here the CDR3 DNA reads TGTGCCTGGAGGCCACCGGACAGGGTAAATCACGAGCAGTACTTC.

The rearrangement uses TRBV29-1 and TRBJ2-7; D gene unclear. CDR3 length equals 12 residues. Germline V gene data show CDR1 as SQVTM and CDR2 as ANQGSEA. V lost 7 bases, J lost 5 bases, and 15 bases lay in between. The CDR3 is CSASPHKNEQYF. The CDR3 DNA reads TGCAGCGCGTCACCCCACAAAAACGAGCAGTACTTC.

The chain recombines TRBV2 with TRBJ1-2; D not certain. This CDR3 has 13 amino acids. V was clipped by 2 bases and J by 0 bases, with 4 bases between them. Germline V lookup: CDR1 SNHLY, CDR2 FYNNEI. CDR3 DNA: TGTGCCAGCAGTGAAAAGGCTAACTATGGCTACACCTTC. This gives the protein CASSEKANYGYTF.

V usage is TRBV10-3 and J usage is TRBJ1-1; D remains unclear. The CDR3 is made up of 13 amino acids. Germline CDR1 ENHRY, CDR2 SYGVKD. V gave up 2 bases and J gave up 4 bases, with 8 bases separating them. CDR3 DNA: TGTGCCATCAGTGAGGACCAGGCCACTGAAGCTTTCTTT. Translation gives CAISEDQATEAFF.

With regard to this clone: The junction and the germline gene differ at one end; a read error may be behind it. V usage is TRBV6-1 and J usage is TRBJ1-5; D remains ambiguous. This CDR3 spans 14 amino acids. The germline V gene has CDR1 MNHNS and CDR2 SASEGT. The CDR3 loop is CASSESGSNQPQHF. The CDR3, as DNA: TGCGCCAGCAGTGAGTCGGGGAGCAATCAGCCCCAGCATTTT.

This clone was counted a few times. The rearrangement links TRBV7-9 to TRBJ2-7; D gene ambiguous. The CDR3 has 16 amino acids. Trimming left V 2 bases short and J 0 bases short, with 14 bases between. Germline CDR1 reads SEHNR; CDR2 reads FQNEAQ (reference sequence). As DNA, the CDR3 is TGTGCCAGCAGCTTAAGCCCAGGCTCCTTCTCCTACGAGCAGTACTTC. Its protein product is CASSLSPGSFSYEQYF.

This clone was seen more than once but under ten times. J is TRBJ1-6 and V is TRBV7-2, with a weak D call TRBD1 (5 bases). In germline, CDR1 is SGHTA, CDR2 FQGNSA. V was trimmed by 1 base and J by 10 bases, leaving 11 bases between them. The CDR3 covers 14 residues. CDR3 in DNA: TGTGCCAGCAGCTTAGTTCGCAGGGAGTCACCCCTCCACTTT. The encoded protein is CASSLVRRESPLHF.

The chain is built from TRBV30 and TRBJ2-7, with 8 bases identical to TRBD1. The V and J ends lost 5 bases and 1 base, in that order; junction bases with no gene match: 10. The CDR3 totals 15 residues. From germline, CDR1 is GTSNPN and CDR2 SVGIG (reference sequence). The CDR3 coding sequence is TGTGCCTGGTCACAGGGGGACCTTAGGTCCTACGAGCAGTACTTC. Translated: CAWSQGDLRSYEQYF.

This rearrangement joins TRBV30 to TRBJ1-5, with D possibly TRBD1 on 6 matching bases. The V and J ends lost 0 bases and 2 bases respectively, with 8 bases between them. This CDR3 is 14 amino acids long. Per germline, CDR1 GTSNPN and CDR2 SVGIG (reference sequence). CDR3 in amino acids: CAWSVNRGNQPQHF. The CDR3, as DNA: TGTGCCTGGAGTGTTAACAGGGGCAATCAGCCCCAGCATTTT.

This clone appeared once. This chain connects TRBV30 to TRBJ2-3; D might be TRBD2 (5 bases). The V gene lost 2 bases and the J gene lost 6 bases, with 18 bases spanning the gap. CDR1 is GTSNPN and CDR2 is SVGIG in the germline V gene (reference sequence). This CDR3 has 15 amino acids. The CDR3 sequence is CAWSPPSASLDTQYF. The DNA of the CDR3 is TGTGCCTGGAGTCCCCCGAGTGCTAGCTTGGATACGCAGTATTTT.

The chain has TRBV4-2 and TRBJ2-7; 7 bases are shared with TRBD1. The CDR3 runs 15 residues. V dropped 8 bases and J dropped 4; count of bases not matched to a gene: 14. Germline CDR1 is LGHNA and CDR2 is YNFKEQ. For the CDR3, the DNA is TGTGCCAGCGGCGACGCAGGGGGACAGTCTTACGAGCAGTACTTC. It yields the protein CASGDAGGQSYEQYF.

J is TRBJ2-7 and V is TRBV9; 9 bases agree with TRBD1. Germline-derived CDR1 and CDR2 are SGDLS and YYNGEE. V shed 0 bases, J shed 2 bases, and the junction held 6 bases outside the gene matches. This CDR3 contains 16 residues. In DNA, the CDR3 is TGTGCCAGCAGCGTAGGACAGGGGGTCTCTACCTACGAGCAGTACTTC. Translated, it gives CASSVGQGVSTYEQYF.

With regard to this clone: This specimen includes other DNA sequences encoding the same CDR3. The V call is TRBV30, the J call TRBJ2-3, with 7 bases fitting TRBD2. Germline CDR1 reads GTSNPN; CDR2 reads SVGIG (reference sequence). This CDR3 comprises 13 residues. The trim removed 0 bases at V and 6 bases at J, leaving 3 bases unmatched. The CDR3 is CAWSVRGSDTQYF. DNA for the CDR3: TGTGCCTGGAGTGTACGCGGGAGCGATACGCAGTATTTT.

This clone showed up just a few times. Here the CDR3 reads CSLVVGSYNEQFF. The CDR3 region has the DNA TGCAGCCTCGTTGTCGGCTCCTACAATGAGCAGTTCTTC. This chain connects TRBV29-1 to TRBJ2-1; D remains unclear. V was trimmed by 8 bases and J by 0 bases, leaving 11 bases between them. The CDR3 consists of 13 residues. The germline CDR1 and CDR2 sequences are SQVTM and ANQGSEA.

This sequence joins TRBV6-1 and TRBJ2-5; D gene ambiguous. The V end was cut by 4 bases, the J end by 5 bases, with 14 bases between. The germline V gene encodes CDR1 MNHNS and CDR2 SASEGT. The CDR3 is made up of 14 amino acids. CDR3: CASSGRRAEETQYF. As DNA, the CDR3 is TGTGCCAGCAGTGGGCGCCGGGCCGAGGAGACCCAGTACTTC.

The chain uses TRBV7-2 and TRBJ2-3; 7 bases are shared with TRBD2. Unmatched junction bases numbered 7, after V lost 3 bases and J lost 1 base. From germline, CDR1 is SGHTA and CDR2 FQGNSA. The CDR3 consists of 16 residues. CDR3 bases: TGTGCCAGCAGCTTGGGACTACGCACAGGCACAGATACGCAGTATTTT. It translates to CASSLGLRTGTDTQYF.

Only a few counts were recorded for this clone. This sequence joins TRBV2 and TRBJ2-6; the D is unclear. This CDR3 comprises 15 residues. V was trimmed by 5 bases and J by 0 bases, leaving 8 bases between them. Germline V lookup: CDR1 SNHLY, CDR2 FYNNEI. The CDR3 DNA is TGTGCCAGCAGTCGGATTAGCTCTGGGGCCAACGTCCTGACTTTC. It encodes CASSRISSGANVLTF.

This clone was seen once. The chain carries TRBV5-1 and TRBJ2-7; D possibly corresponds to TRBD2 (5 bases). The germline V gene has CDR1 SGHRS and CDR2 YFSETQ. The CDR3 length is 12 residues. Trimming cost V 2 bases and J 4 bases, with 7 bases left between them. CDR3 sequence reads: CASSFTGYEQYF. The DNA for the CDR3 is TGCGCCAGCAGCTTCACGGGGTACGAGCAGTACTTC.

This chain joins TRBV30 and TRBJ2-7; 8 nucleotides agree with TRBD1. V shed 2 bases and J 4 bases; nucleotides not matched to a gene: 13. Germline V gives CDR1 GTSNPN, CDR2 SVGIG (reference sequence). This CDR3 comprises 16 residues. Here the CDR3 DNA reads TGTGCCTGGAGTCCTACCGACAGGGGAGGAAGGTACGAGCAGTACTTC. Translated, it gives CAWSPTDRGGRYEQYF. The full variable domain, in which reference TRBV30 and TRBJ2-7 provide the parts outside the CDR3, is SQTIHQWPATLVQPVGSPLSLECTVEGTSNPNLYWYRQAAGRGLQLLFYSVGIGQISSEVPQNLSASRPQDRQFILSSKKLLLSDSGFYLCAWSPTDRGGRYEQYFGPGTRLTVT.

The chain combines TRBV15 with TRBJ1-6; D may be TRBD1 (5 bases). The V and J ends lost 3 bases and 0 bases respectively, with 9 bases between them. In germline, CDR1 is LNHNV, CDR2 YYDKDF (reference sequence). This CDR3 region has 16 residues. CDR3 DNA: TGTGCCACCAGCAGGGACACCAGCTCCTATAATTCACCCCTCCACTTT. Amino acid sequence: CATSRDTSSYNSPLHF.

V and J are TRBV15 and TRBJ2-5, with a tentative D call TRBD2 (5 bases). Germline lookup yields CDR1 LNHNV and CDR2 YYDKDF (reference sequence). This CDR3 spans 13 amino acids. The V end was cut by 1 base, the J end by 4 bases, with 7 bases between. CDR3 DNA sequence: TGTGCCACCAGCAGAGTCCGGGGAGAGACCCAGTACTTC. It encodes CATSRVRGETQYF.

The rearrangement links TRBV10-3 to TRBJ2-5; 8 bases agree with TRBD2. V shed 4 bases, J shed 4 bases, and the junction held 8 bases outside the gene matches. The CDR3 has 15 amino acids. Germline V gives CDR1 ENHRY, CDR2 SYGVKD. CDR3 residues: CAISALAGTGETQYF. The CDR3, as DNA: TGTGCCATCAGTGCGTTAGCGGGGACTGGAGAGACCCAGTACTTC.

The rearrangement joins TRBV5-1 to TRBJ2-2, with 7 bases identical to TRBD2. With 4 bases clipped from V and 3 bases from J, the junction kept 3 bases outside the gene matches. Germline CDR1 SGHRS, CDR2 YFSETQ. This CDR3 has 14 residues. CDR3 sequence (DNA): TGCGCCAGCAGCGCCGCGGGAGACACCGGGGAGCTGTTTTTT. Its protein product is CASSAAGDTGELFF.

This chain joins TRBV5-1 and TRBJ2-3; tentatively, D is TRBD1 (6 bases). Trimming removed 4 bases from V and 2 bases from J, with 11 bases in between. The CDR3 covers 14 residues. Per germline, CDR1 SGHRS and CDR2 YFSETQ. CDR3 protein: CASSPGTPTDTQYF. The DNA for the CDR3 is TGCGCCAGCAGCCCAGGGACACCCACAGATACGCAGTATTTT.